The 5 T cell receptor beta chains listed next were all sequenced from one sample in a study of CD4 T cells in relation to SARS-CoV-2 and coronaviruses. For these receptors, no antigen is known. Produced via immunoSEQ multiplex PCR; TCRdb's table is partial and in-frame only. The repertoire consists of 35,000 to 45,000 clones, with roughly 82% occurring once and the leading ten covering roughly 20%. The sequenced sample was memory CD4+ T cells from PBMCs, cultured in vitro. The source is an adult with COVID-19.

The V call is TRBV30, the J call TRBJ2-7; D remains ambiguous. Trimming removed 2 bases at V and 2 bases at J, with 7 bases between. The V gene's germline CDR1 is GTSNPN and CDR2 SVGIG (reference sequence). This CDR3 has 12 amino acids. CDR3 in DNA: TGTGCCTGGAGTTTCGGCACCTACGAGCAGTACTTC. This gives the protein CAWSFGTYEQYF.

Concerning this clone itself: A read error may account for a junction end that differs from germline. The chain is built from TRBV7-7 and TRBJ2-1, with D unresolved. This CDR3 is built from 12 residues. Germline values: CDR1 SSHAT, CDR2 FNYEAQ (reference sequence). CDR3 in amino acids: CASSLSYNEQFF. DNA of the CDR3: TGTGCTAGCAGCTTAAGTTACAATGAGCAGTTCTTC.

In DNA, the CDR3 is TGTGCCAGCAGACTAGGACGGAATAATTCACCCCTCCACTTT. It codes for CASRLGRNNSPLHF. V is TRBV28 and J is TRBJ1-6; D not resolved. V dropped 6 bases and J dropped 5 bases, with 11 bases sitting between them. Germline V gene data show CDR1 as MDHEN and CDR2 as SYDVKM. This CDR3 has 14 amino acids. Looking up the rest from reference TRBV28 and TRBJ1-6 gives the full variable domain: DVKVTQSSRYLVKRTGEKVFLECVQDMDHENMFWYRQDPGLGLRLIYFSYDVKMKEKGDIPEGYSVSREKKERFSLILESASTNQTSMYLCASRLGRNNSPLHFGNGTRLTVT.

The sample holds one count of this clone. The V call is TRBV4-1, the J call TRBJ2-1; tentatively, D is TRBD2 (6 bases). Germline-derived CDR1 and CDR2 are MGHRA and YSYEKL. Trimming stripped 0 bases from V and 10 bases from J, with 22 bases between. The CDR3 length is 17 residues. This CDR3 is CASSQEKRLAGSREQFF. The DNA of the CDR3 is TGCGCCAGCAGCCAAGAAAAAAGGCTCGCGGGAAGTCGAGAGCAGTTCTTC.

This clone was seen only once. The chain carries TRBV9 and TRBJ1-6; no clear D gene. Between the trimmed V and J ends, which lost 1 base and 0 bases, there was a span of 8 bases. Germline CDR1 reads SGDLS; CDR2 reads YYNGEE. The CDR3 length is 16 residues. The CDR3 DNA reads TGTGCCAGCAGCGTACATGGGAGCTCCTATAATTCACCCCTCCACTTT. It specifies CASSVHGSSYNSPLHF. The entire variable domain, with the rest obtained from reference TRBV9 and TRBJ1-6, is as follows: DSGVTQTPKHLITATGQRVTLRCSPRSGDLSVYWYQQSLDQGLQFLIQYYNGEERAKGNILERFSAQQFPDLHSELNLSSLELGDSALYFCASSVHGSSYNSPLHFGNGTRLTVT.